The clone carrying this TCR beta chain was observed a handful of times. Its antigen remains unknown. BIOMED2 TRB-A/B primer pools were used in multiplex TRB PCR. TCRdb itself ran the multiplex PCR reads through MiXCR, one entry per CDR3 protein. This sample has about 15,000 distinct CDR3 sequences, with 25% to 30% found just once. These data come from a study of T and B cells in COVID-19 patients. TRB was amplified from about 260-540 ng of blood genomic DNA. The V gene's germline CDR1 is MNHEY and CDR2 SVGAGI. The CDR3 covers 14 residues. V gave up 6 bases and J gave up 2 bases, with 14 bases separating them. Points from the study as a whole: Patients with COVID-19 reportedly showed strongly skewed T cell receptor beta variable and joining gene usage.

Input material: blood. This sequence joins TRBV6-5 and TRBJ2-7; D is tentatively TRBD1 or TRBD2 (7 bases each). This TCR came from a human donor who had recovered from COVID-19. The CDR3 protein is CASRGGDSAYEQYF. CDR3 DNA: TGTGCCAGCAGAGGGGGGGACAGCGCCTACGAGCAGTACTTC.